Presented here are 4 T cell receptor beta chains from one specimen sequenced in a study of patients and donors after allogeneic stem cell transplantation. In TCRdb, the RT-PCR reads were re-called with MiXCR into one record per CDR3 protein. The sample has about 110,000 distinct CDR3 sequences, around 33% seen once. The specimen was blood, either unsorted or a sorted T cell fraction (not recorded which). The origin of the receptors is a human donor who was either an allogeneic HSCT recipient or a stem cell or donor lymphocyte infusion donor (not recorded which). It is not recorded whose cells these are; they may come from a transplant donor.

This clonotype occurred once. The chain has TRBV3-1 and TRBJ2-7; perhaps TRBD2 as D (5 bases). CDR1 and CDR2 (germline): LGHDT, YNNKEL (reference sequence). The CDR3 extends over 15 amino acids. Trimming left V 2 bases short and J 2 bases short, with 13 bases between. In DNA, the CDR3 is TGTGCCAGCAGCCAATGGGGTAGCGCGGCCTACGAGCAGTACTTC. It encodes CASSQWGSAAYEQYF.

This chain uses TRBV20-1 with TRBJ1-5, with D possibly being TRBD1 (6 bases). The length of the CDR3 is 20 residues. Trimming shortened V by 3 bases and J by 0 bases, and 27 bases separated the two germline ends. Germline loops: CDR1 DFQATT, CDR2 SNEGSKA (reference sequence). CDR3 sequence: CSASWTRRGGRDYSNQPQHF. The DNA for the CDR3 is TGCAGTGCTAGTTGGACCCGCCGCGGGGGGCGCGATTATAGCAATCAGCCCCAGCATTTT.

CDR3 in DNA: TGTGCCAGCCAGGGACAACACTACGAGCAGTACTTC. It encodes CASQGQHYEQYF. This chain connects TRBV10-3 to TRBJ2-7; a possible D gene is TRBD1 (6 bases). Per the germline V gene, CDR1 is ENHRY and CDR2 is SYGVKD. Deletions cut 10 bases from V and 3 bases from J, with 13 bases between. CDR3 length: 12 amino acids.

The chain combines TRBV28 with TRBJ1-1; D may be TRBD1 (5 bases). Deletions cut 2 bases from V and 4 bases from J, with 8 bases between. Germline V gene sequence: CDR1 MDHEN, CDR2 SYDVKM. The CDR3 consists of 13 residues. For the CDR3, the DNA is TGTGCCAGCAGTTTACTCGGGGGCACTGAAGCTTTCTTT. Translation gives CASSLLGGTEAFF.